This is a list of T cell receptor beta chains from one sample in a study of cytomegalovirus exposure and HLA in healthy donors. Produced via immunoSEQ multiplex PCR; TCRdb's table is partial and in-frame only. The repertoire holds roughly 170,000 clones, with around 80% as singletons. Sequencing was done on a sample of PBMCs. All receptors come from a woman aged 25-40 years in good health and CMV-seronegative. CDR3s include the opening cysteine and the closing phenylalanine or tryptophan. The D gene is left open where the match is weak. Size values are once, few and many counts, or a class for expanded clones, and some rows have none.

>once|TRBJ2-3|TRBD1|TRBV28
TGTGCCAGCAGTCGACCCCTCCCAGGGGGCTCCACAGATACGCAGTATTTT
CASSRPLPGGSTDTQYF
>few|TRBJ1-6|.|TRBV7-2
TGTGCCAGCAGCTTAGTCGCGGGGGCGGGTTCACCCCTCCACTTT
CASSLVAGAGSPLHF
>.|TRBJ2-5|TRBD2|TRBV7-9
TGTGCCAGCAGCACTAGCGTGGGGGGGAGAAAAGAGACCCAGTACTTC
CASSTSVGGRKETQYF
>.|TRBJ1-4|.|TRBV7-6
TGTGCCAGCAGCCTAGCACAGGGTTTGACTAATGAAAAACTGTTTTTT
CASSLAQGLTNEKLFF
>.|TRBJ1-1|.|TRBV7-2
TGTGCCAGCAGCTTAGGGGCCCTGAACACTGAAGCTTTCTTT
CASSLGALNTEAFF
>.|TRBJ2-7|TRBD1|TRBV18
TGTGCCAGCTCACGGGGACAGACCTACGAGCAGTACTTC
CASSRGQTYEQYF
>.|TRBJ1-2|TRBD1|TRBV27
TGTGCCAGCAGTTTATTTCCAGGGGGCGAGAGCTACACCTTC
CASSLFPGGESYTF
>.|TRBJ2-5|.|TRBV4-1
TGCGCCAGCAGCCAAGAACGGGAGACCCAGTACTTC
CASSQERETQYF
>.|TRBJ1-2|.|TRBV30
TGTGCCTGGAGTGTACGCCTCGCGGGGGTCTACACCTTC
CAWSVRLAGVYTF
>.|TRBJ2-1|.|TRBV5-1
TGCGCCAGCAGCTCCAAACAGGGAAACAACAATGGTGAGCAGTTCTTC
CASSSKQGNNNGEQFF
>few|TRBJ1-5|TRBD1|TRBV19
TGTGCCAGTAGTCCAGGGGGGCTCAATCAGCCCCAGCATTTT
CASSPGGLNQPQHF
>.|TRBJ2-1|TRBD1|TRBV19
TGTGCCACCGAGGGACAGGGGGCTTCCAATGAGCAGTTCTTC
CATEGQGASNEQFF
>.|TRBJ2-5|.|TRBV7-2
TGTGCCAGCAGCTTACCGGGATTCCAAGAGACCCAGTACTTC
CASSLPGFQETQYF
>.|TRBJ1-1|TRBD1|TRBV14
TGTGCCAGCAGCCAGGGCAACAGGGGTGAAGCTTTCTTT
CASSQGNRGEAFF
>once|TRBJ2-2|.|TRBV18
TGTGCCAGCTCACCCTACAAACTAGCTAACACCGGGGAGCTGTTTTTT
CASSPYKLANTGELFF
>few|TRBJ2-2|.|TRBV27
TGTGCCAGCAGTTTATTGTCTGCAGCCGGGGAGCTGTTTTTT
CASSLLSAAGELFF
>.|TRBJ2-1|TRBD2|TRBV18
TGTGCCAGCTCACCACCGCGGGCGGGGGGTTCATATCGGTACAATGAGCAGTTCTTC
CASSPPRAGGSYRYNEQFF
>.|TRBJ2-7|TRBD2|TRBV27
TGTGCCAGCAGTCCCCCGACTAGCGAGGTCCACGAGCAGTACTTC
CASSPPTSEVHEQYF
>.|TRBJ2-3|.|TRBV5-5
TGTGCCAGCTGTGAGATTCTTACAGATACGCAGTATTTT
CASCEILTDTQYF
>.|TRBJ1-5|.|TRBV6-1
TGTGCCAGCAGGGACAACTTCAGGGTTCAGCCCCAGCATTTT
CASRDNFRVQPQHF
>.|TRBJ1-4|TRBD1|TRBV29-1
TGCAGCGTTGAGGACGGGACAGCCGATGGGGGGGAAAAACTGTTTTTT
CSVEDGTADGGEKLFF
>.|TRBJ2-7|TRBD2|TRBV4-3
TGCGCCAGCAGCCAAGATGTTAGCGGGCCCTACGAGCAGTACTTC
CASSQDVSGPYEQYF
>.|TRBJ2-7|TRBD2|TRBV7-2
TGTGCCAGCAGCTCCTCTGGCCGGGGGGTAGGACTCGAGCAGTACTTC
CASSSSGRGVGLEQYF
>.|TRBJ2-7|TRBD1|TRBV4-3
TGCGCCAGCAGCCAGGGAGGGACAGGGGGTTACGAGCAGTACTTC
CASSQGGTGGYEQYF
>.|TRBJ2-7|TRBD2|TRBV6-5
TGTGCCAGCAGTTACTCGGGACTAGCGGGGCGTGAGCAGTACTTC
CASSYSGLAGREQYF
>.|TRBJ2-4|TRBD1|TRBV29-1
TGCAGCGTTGGCCAAACAGGGGGAAACAGTCAGTACTTC
CSVGQTGGNSQYF
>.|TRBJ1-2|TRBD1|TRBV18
TGTGCCAGCTCAGAACAGGGGGCTGAGTACTATGGCTACACCTTC
CASSEQGAEYYGYTF
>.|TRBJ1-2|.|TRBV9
TGTGCCAGCAGCGGGAGGACGGCGAACTATGGCTACACCTTC
CASSGRTANYGYTF
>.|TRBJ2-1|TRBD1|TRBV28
TGTGCCAGCAGTTTAGTTTTCCGGGACAGGGTCCACAATGAGCAGTTCTTC
CASSLVFRDRVHNEQFF
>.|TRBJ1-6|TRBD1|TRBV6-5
TGTGCCAGCAGAAGGACAGGGGGCAATTCACCCCTCCACTTT
CASRRTGGNSPLHF
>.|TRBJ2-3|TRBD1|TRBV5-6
TGTGCCAGCAGCTTGGTCGGGGACAGGGGCACAGATACGCAGTATTTT
CASSLVGDRGTDTQYF
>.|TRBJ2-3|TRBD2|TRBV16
TGTGCCAGCAGCCACATAGCGGGAGAAGGAACAGATACGCAGTATTTT
CASSHIAGEGTDTQYF
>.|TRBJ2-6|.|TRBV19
TGTGCCAGTAGTAGATCTGGGGCCAACGGCCTGACTTTC
CASSRSGANGLTF
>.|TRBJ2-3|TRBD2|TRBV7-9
TGTGCCAGCAGCTTAGCGGCGGGGGGCGGAGATACGCAGTATTTT
CASSLAAGGGDTQYF
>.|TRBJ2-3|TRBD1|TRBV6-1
TGTGCCAGCAGGTGGGACAGCAGCACAGATACGCAGTATTTT
CASRWDSSTDTQYF
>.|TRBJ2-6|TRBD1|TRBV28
TGTGCCAGTGAACCGGGACAGGGTAAGGTTCTGACTTTC
CASEPGQGKVLTF
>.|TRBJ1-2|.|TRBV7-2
TGTGCCAGCAGCCGTTACGAAGGGGTGATCACCTTC
CASSRYEGVITF
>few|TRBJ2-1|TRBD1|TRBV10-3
TGTGCCATCAGTGACTGGCAGGGGGAGAGTGAGCAGTTCTTC
CAISDWQGESEQFF
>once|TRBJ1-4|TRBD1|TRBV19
TGTGCCAGTAGACCGGACAGGGGGCCTGAAAAACTGTTTTTT
CASRPDRGPEKLFF
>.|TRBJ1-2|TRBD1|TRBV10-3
TGTGCCATCAGTGCGGGACAGGGGGCGAATGGCTACACCTTC
CAISAGQGANGYTF
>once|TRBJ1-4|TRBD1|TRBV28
TGTGCCAGCAGTGGGACAGGGGGTGGGGAAAAACTGTTTTTT
CASSGTGGGEKLFF
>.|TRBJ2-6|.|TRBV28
TGTGCCAGCAGGCGACAGGTTGGTGGGGCCAACGTCCTGACTTTC
CASRRQVGGANVLTF
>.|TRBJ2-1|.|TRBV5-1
TGCGCCAGCAGCTTGGGACTAGTAAGGGATGAGCAGTTCTTC
CASSLGLVRDEQFF
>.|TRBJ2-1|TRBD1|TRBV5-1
TGCGTCAGCAGCTCCGGACAGGGCGTTTACAATGAGCAGTTCTTC
CVSSSGQGVYNEQFF
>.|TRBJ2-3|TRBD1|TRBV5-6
TGTGCCAGCAGTCCCGGGGTCGGGACAGTCACAGATACGCAGTATTTT
CASSPGVGTVTDTQYF
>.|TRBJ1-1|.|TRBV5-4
TGTGCCAGCAGCTTTGACAGAGTCACTGAAGCTTTCTTT
CASSFDRVTEAFF
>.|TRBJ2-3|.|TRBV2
TGTGCCAGCAGCAGGGAAGATACGCAGTATTTT
CASSREDTQYF
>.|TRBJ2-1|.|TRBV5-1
TGCGCCAGCAGCTTGTCCCAGAATGAGCAGTTCTTC
CASSLSQNEQFF
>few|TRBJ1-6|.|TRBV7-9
TGTGCCAGCAGGCCAGGGGTGGGGAATTCACCCCTCCACTTT
CASRPGVGNSPLHF
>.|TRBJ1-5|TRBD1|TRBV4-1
TGCGCCAGCAGCCGACCCGGGACAGGAGTCGAAGTGCCCCAGCATTTT
CASSRPGTGVEVPQHF
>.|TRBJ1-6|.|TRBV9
TGTGCCAGCAGCGTAGAAGGGACTCCGAATTCACCCCTCCACTTT
CASSVEGTPNSPLHF
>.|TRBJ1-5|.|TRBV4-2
TGTGCCAGCAGCCAAGAAGCGACCGGCGCTAGAAAGCCCCAGCATTTT
CASSQEATGARKPQHF
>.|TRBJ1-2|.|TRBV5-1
TGCGCCAGCAGCTTGGTAGAGGGGGGGAACTATGGCTACACCTTC
CASSLVEGGNYGYTF
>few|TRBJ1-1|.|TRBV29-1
TGCAGCGTTGCAATGACTGGTGGGAACACTGAAGCTTTCTTT
CSVAMTGGNTEAFF
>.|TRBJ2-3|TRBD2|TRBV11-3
TGTGCCACCGCGGGAGCCTGGTCTAGCACAGATACGCAGTATTTT
CATAGAWSSTDTQYF
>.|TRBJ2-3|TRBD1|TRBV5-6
TGTGCCAGCAGCTGGGACAGAGATACGCAGTATTTT
CASSWDRDTQYF
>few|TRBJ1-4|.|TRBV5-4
TGTGCCAGCAGCCCCAGGGTTAACGATGAAAAACTGTTTTTT
CASSPRVNDEKLFF
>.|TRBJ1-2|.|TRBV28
TGTGCCAGCGAAAGTCCAGGGATCTATGGCTACACCTTC
CASESPGIYGYTF
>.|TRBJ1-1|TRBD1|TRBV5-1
TGCGCCAGCAGCTCTGGACAGGGGGAACCGGGAGCTTTCTTT
CASSSGQGEPGAFF
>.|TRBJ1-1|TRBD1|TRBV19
TGTGCCAGTAGTCTACGGACAGGGGGGAACACTGAAGCTTTCTTT
CASSLRTGGNTEAFF